Following are 6 T cell receptor beta chains from one sample sequenced in a study of cytomegalovirus exposure and HLA in healthy donors. With 60 Vbeta and 13 Jbeta primers, the PCR was carried out. This table comes from immunoSEQ multiplex PCR, and its TCRdb copy is limited to in-frame clones, with some not included. The table records approximately 160,000 clones, roughly four fifths of them present only once. Sequenced input: PBMCs. These receptors were obtained from a woman between 50 and 59 years old in good health and CMV-seropositive.

This chain joins TRBV11-2 and TRBJ1-1, with D maybe TRBD1 (6 bases). The CDR3 consists of 16 residues. V gave up 0 bases and J gave up 0 bases, with 11 bases separating them. Looked up from germline, CDR1 is SGHAT and CDR2 is FQNNGV. CDR3 region: CASSLDNRAMNTEAFF. DNA of the CDR3: TGTGCCAGCAGCTTAGATAACAGGGCGATGAACACTGAAGCTTTCTTT.

Points on this clone: The junction shows a germline mismatch at one end, possibly a read error. The chain links TRBV7-9 to TRBJ2-7; no clear D. The CDR3 contains 12 residues. The germline CDR1 and CDR2 sequences are SEHNR and FQNEAQ (reference sequence). The CDR3 coding sequence is TGTTCCAGCAGCTTGGTAATTAGTGAGCAGTACTTC. This sequence encodes CSSSLVISEQYF.

The chain is built from TRBV15 and TRBJ1-2, with 7 bases that match TRBD1. Trimming removed 5 bases from V and 3 bases from J; junction bases left unmatched: 3. Germline V gives CDR1 LNHNV, CDR2 YYDKDF (reference sequence). This CDR3 contains 13 residues. CDR3 loop: CATSGQVDYGYTF. In DNA form, the CDR3 reads TGTGCCACCAGCGGACAGGTTGACTATGGCTACACCTTC.

V usage is TRBV6-1 and J usage is TRBJ1-1; D remains unclear. The germline gives CDR1 MNHNS, CDR2 SASEGT. The CDR3 spans 13 residues. The V end was cut by 9 bases, the J end by 1 base, with 12 bases between. CDR3 protein: CASQVMANTEAFF. The CDR3 DNA sequence: TGTGCCAGTCAAGTCATGGCGAACACTGAAGCTTTCTTT.

V usage is TRBV5-1 and J usage is TRBJ1-2; D possibly corresponds to TRBD1 (6 bases). V was trimmed by 0 bases and J by 0 bases, leaving 12 bases between them. Germline values: CDR1 SGHRS, CDR2 YFSETQ. The CDR3 is 16 amino acids. CDR3 sequence: CASSLVGGGTNYGYTF. In nucleotides, the CDR3 is TGCGCCAGCAGCTTGGTTGGGGGCGGAACTAACTATGGCTACACCTTC.

About this clone itself: The junction differs from germline at one of its ends, possibly a read error. The chain recombines TRBV7-9 with TRBJ1-1; D is possibly TRBD1 (5 bases). The CDR3 is made up of 12 amino acids. CDR1 is SEHNR, CDR2 FQNEAQ, per germline (reference sequence). The CDR3 is CSSSPSGRWAFF. CDR3 in DNA: TGTTCCAGCAGCCCTTCAGGGAGGTGGGCTTTCTTT.